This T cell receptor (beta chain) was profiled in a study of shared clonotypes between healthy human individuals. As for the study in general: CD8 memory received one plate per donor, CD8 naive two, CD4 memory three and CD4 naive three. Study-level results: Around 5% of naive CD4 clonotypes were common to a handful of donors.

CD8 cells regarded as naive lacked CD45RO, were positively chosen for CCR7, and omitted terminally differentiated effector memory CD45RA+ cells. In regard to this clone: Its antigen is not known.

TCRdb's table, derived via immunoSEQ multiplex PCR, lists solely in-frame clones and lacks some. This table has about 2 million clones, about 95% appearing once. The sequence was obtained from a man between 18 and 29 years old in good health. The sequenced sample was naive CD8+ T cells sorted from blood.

CDR3 loop: CASSAPDGYTF. The CDR3, as DNA: TGTGCCAGCAGTGCCCCCGATGGCTACACCTTC. This chain joins TRBV9 and TRBJ1-2; D gene unclear. The germline V and J ends were trimmed by 5 bases and 6 bases, with 8 bases remaining between them. Germline-derived CDR1 and CDR2 are SGDLS and YYNGEE. The CDR3 runs 11 residues.